Below, 2 T cell receptor beta chains from the same sample are listed, as sequenced in a study of beta chain features in type 1 diabetes. Isolated RNA was reverse transcribed in full, so expressed TCRB transcripts were sequenced. The table came from immunoSEQ multiplex PCR; TCRdb's copy has only in-frame clones and leaves some out. The sample lists 220,000 or so clones; 68% were seen once. Sequenced input: naive CD4+ T cells from blood. The receptors stem from a man under 40 in good health.

This clone was seen a single time. This rearrangement joins TRBV30 to TRBJ2-3; D remains ambiguous. CDR1 is GTSNPN and CDR2 is SVGIG in the germline V gene (reference sequence). The CDR3 has 14 residues. V lost 1 base and J 1 base, leaving 9 bases between the germline ends. Here the CDR3 reads CAWSEGSGTDTQYF. The DNA for the CDR3 is TGTGCCTGGAGTGAAGGCAGTGGCACAGATACGCAGTATTTT.

V gene TRBV5-6 combines with J gene TRBJ2-7; D is undetermined. The CDR3 has 14 amino acids. In germline, CDR1 is SGHDT, CDR2 YYEEEE. The germline V and J ends were trimmed by 1 base and 4 bases, with 12 bases remaining between them. The CDR3 loop reads CASSLRRSRYEQYF. Written as DNA, the CDR3 is TGTGCCAGCAGCTTGAGACGTTCCCGGTACGAGCAGTACTTC.